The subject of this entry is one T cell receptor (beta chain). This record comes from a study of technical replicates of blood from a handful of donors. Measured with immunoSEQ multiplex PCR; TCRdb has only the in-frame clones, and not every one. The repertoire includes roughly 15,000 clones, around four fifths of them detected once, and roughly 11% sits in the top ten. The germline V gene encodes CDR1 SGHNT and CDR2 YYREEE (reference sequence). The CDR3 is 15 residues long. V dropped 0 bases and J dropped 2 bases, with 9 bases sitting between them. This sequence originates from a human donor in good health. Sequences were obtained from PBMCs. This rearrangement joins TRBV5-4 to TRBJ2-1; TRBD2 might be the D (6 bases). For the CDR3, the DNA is TGTGCCAGCAGCTTGGCTAGCGAACCCTACAATGAGCAGTTCTTC. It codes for CASSLASEPYNEQFF.